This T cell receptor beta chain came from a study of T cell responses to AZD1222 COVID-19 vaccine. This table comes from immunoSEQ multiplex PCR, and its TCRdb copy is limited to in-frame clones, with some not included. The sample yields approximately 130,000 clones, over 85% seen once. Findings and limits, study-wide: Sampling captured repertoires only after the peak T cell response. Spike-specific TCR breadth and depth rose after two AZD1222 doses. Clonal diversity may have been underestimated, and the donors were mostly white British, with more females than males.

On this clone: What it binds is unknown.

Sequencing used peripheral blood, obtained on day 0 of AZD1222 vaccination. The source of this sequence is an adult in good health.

The CDR3 loop is CASSFGTVTNEKLFF. The DNA of the CDR3 is TGCGCCAGCAGCTTTGGGACAGTGACTAATGAAAAACTGTTTTTT. The V and J genes are TRBV5-1 and TRBJ1-4, with 7 bases aligning to TRBD1. Germline-derived CDR1 and CDR2 are SGHRS and YFSETQ. This CDR3 contains 15 residues. J lost 2 bases, V lost 2 bases, and 3 bases had no gene match.